The clone carrying this T cell receptor (beta chain) was observed a few times. Only in-frame clones appear in the TCRdb table, and some are missing; sequencing was by immunoSEQ multiplex PCR. The table has 200,000 to 250,000 clones, 80% to 85% seen once; the top ten hold approximately 3.2%. V gave up 2 bases and J gave up 8 bases, with 12 bases separating them. Germline CDR1 reads LGHDT; CDR2 reads YNNKEL (reference sequence). The CDR3 runs 13 residues. The data derive from a study of blood T cell repertoires in COVID-19. Across the study: Some COVID-19 samples were acute and others convalescent; all came from the United States, Italy and Spain.

The genes are TRBV3-1 (or the pseudogene TRBV3-2) and TRBJ1-2; D is possibly TRBD1 (5 bases). The clonotype was recovered from a woman under 30 with acute or convalescent COVID-19. Sequencing was performed on peripheral blood. The CDR3 here is CASSQRRGRGYTF. CDR3 coding DNA: TGTGCCAGCAGCCAAAGGAGGGGCCGCGGCTACACCTTC.